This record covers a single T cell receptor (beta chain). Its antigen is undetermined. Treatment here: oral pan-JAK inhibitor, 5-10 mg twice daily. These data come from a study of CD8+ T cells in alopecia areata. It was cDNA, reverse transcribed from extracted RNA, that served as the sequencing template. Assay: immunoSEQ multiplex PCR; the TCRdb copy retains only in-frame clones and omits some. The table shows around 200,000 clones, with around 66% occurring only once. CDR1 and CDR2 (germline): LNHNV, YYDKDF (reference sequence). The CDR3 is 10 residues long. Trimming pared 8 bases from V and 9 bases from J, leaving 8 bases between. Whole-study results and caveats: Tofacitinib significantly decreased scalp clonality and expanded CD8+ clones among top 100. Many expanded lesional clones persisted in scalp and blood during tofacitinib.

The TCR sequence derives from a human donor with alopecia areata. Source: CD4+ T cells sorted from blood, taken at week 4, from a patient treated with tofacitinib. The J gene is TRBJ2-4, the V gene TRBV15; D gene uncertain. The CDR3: CATEFGIQYF. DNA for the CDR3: TGTGCCACCGAGTTCGGCATTCAGTACTTC.